What follows are 3 T cell receptor beta chains derived from one specimen sequenced in a study of T cells after yellow fever vaccination. TCRdb analysed the 5' RACE reads with MiXCR anew, one entry per CDR3 protein. The sample has 55,000 to 70,000 distinct CDR3 sequences; under 8% are singletons. The specimen comprised CD8+ T cells sorted from PBMCs, sampled about 49 days after the first yellow fever vaccination. The source is a man between 18 and 29 years old who received the YFV17D yellow fever vaccine.

This clonotype was observed a few times. The chain links TRBV18 to TRBJ1-5; no firm D call. The CDR3 has 15 residues. Germline V lookup: CDR1 KGHSH, CDR2 LQKENI. V shed 3 bases and J shed 0 bases, with 9 bases lying between them. CDR3: CASSPQGNSNQPQHF. CDR3 bases: TGTGCCAGCTCACCTCAAGGGAATAGCAATCAGCCCCAGCATTTT.

The chain carries TRBV14 and TRBJ2-7, with D perhaps TRBD2 (6 bases). CDR1 and CDR2 from the germline V gene are SGHDN and FVKESK. The CDR3 consists of 18 residues. Trimming left V 0 bases short and J 3 bases short, with 21 bases between. The CDR3 spells CASSQDRREKTDSYEQYV. The CDR3 DNA reads as TGTGCCAGCAGCCAAGATCGGCGGGAAAAGACAGATAGCTACGAGCAGTACGTC.

This clonotype has ten or more counts. V usage is TRBV7-8 and J usage is TRBJ2-7; D is possibly TRBD2 (6 bases). CDR3 length: 16 amino acids. The germline CDR1 and CDR2 sequences are SGHVS and FQNEAQ. The V end lost 3 bases, the J end lost 1 base, and 16 bases lay between the germline ends. The CDR3 sequence is CASSLGILGGSYEQYV. CDR3 DNA: TGTGCCAGCAGCTTGGGGATTTTGGGGGGATCCTACGAGCAGTACGTC.